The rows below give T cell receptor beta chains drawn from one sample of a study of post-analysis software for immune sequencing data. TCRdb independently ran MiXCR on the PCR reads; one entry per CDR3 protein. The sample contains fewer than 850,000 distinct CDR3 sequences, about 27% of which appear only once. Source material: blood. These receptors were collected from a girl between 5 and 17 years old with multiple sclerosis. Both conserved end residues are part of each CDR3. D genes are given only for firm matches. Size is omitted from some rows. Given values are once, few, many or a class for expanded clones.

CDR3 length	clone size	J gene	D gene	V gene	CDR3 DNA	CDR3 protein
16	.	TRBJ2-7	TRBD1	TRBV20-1	TGCAGTGCTACGGCACTCCGTAACAGGGGGCACTACGAGCAGTACTTC	CSATALRNRGHYEQYF
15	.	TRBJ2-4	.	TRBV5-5	TGTGCCAGCAGCTTGGAGGACGTCCAGGGGAGGATTCAGTACTTC	CASSLEDVQGRIQYF
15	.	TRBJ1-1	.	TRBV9	TGTGCCAGCAGCGCTCGGGGGGTGATGAACACTGAAGCTTTCTTT	CASSARGVMNTEAFF
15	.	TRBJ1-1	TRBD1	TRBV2	TGTGCCAGCAGCCGAACTACAGGGGGGCATACTGAAGCTTTCTTT	CASSRTTGGHTEAFF
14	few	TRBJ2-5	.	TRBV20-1	TGCAGTGCTAGAGCTACAGGGGAGGGAGAGACCCAGTACTTC	CSARATGEGETQYF
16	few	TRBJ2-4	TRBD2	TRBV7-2	TGTGCCAGCAGCCCTATTGTGGGACTAGCGGAAAACATTCAGTACTTC	CASSPIVGLAENIQYF
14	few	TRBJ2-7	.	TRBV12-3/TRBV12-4	TGTGCCAGCAGTTTTGACAGTCGCTCCTACGAGCAGTACTTC	CASSFDSRSYEQYF
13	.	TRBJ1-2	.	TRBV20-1	TGCAGTGCCGGATTAACAGGGAACTATGGCTACACCTTC	CSAGLTGNYGYTF
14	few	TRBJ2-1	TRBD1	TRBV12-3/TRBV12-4	TGTGCCAGCAGTCGGGACAGGGTTAAGGATGAGCAGTTCTTC	CASSRDRVKDEQFF
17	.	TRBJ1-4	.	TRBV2	TGTGCCAGCAGTGAGGGGGGACACAACGCCGGTCGGGAAAAACTGTTTTTT	CASSEGGHNAGREKLFF
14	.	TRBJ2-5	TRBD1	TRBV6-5	TGTGCCAGCAGTTTTACCGGGACAGGGCGCACCCAGTACTTC	CASSFTGTGRTQYF
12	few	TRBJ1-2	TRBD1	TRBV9	TGTGCCAGCAGCGTAAACAGGGGTGGCTACACCTTC	CASSVNRGGYTF
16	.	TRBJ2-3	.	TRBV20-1	TGCAGTGCTAGGGGGGACTCCACTTACCGCACAGATACGCAGTATTTT	CSARGDSTYRTDTQYF
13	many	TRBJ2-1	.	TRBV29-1	TGCAGCGTTCTAGCCCTAGCCTACAATGAGCAGTTCTTC	CSVLALAYNEQFF
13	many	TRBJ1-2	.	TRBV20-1	TGCAGTGCTAGAGATTGGAGGGTCGAAGGCTACACCTTC	CSARDWRVEGYTF
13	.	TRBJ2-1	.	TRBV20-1	TGCAGTGCTAGTACGGTAAAATACAATGAGCAGTTCTTC	CSASTVKYNEQFF
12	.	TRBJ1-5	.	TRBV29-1	TGCAGCGCCTATCAGATTGGGTCGGGTCAGCATTTT	CSAYQIGSGQHF
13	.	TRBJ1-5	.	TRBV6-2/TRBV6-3	TGTGCCAGCAGGGCGGGACTCAATCAGCCCCAGCATTTT	CASRAGLNQPQHF
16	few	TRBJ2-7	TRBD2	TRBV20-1	TGCAGTGCTAGAGATCGACTAGCGGGAGGGCCTAACGAGCAGTACTTC	CSARDRLAGGPNEQYF
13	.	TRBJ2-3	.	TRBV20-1	TGCAGTGCTAGACAAAGCGGTGGGGATACGCAGTATTTT	CSARQSGGDTQYF
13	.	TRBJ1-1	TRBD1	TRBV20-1	TGCAGTCCCCAGACAGGGATGAACACTGAAGCTTTCTTT	CSPQTGMNTEAFF
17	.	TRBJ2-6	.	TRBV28	TGTGCCAGCAGTCCGGAACTCAGGGGGGCTGGGGCCAACGTCCTGACTTTC	CASSPELRGAGANVLTF